This T cell receptor (beta chain) was captured in a study of regulatory T cells in long-lasting Graves disease. Time point described: persistent/refractory GD, antithyroid drugs over 5 years with positive TRAb. The TCR library was prepared using RNA isolated from PBMCs. This CDR3 comprises 13 residues. V lost 3 bases and J lost 5, with 11 bases in between. CDR1 SGDLS and CDR2 YYNGEE come from the germline V gene. According to the study, TCR beta libraries were built with iRepertoire HTBI primers and CDR3-region Arm-PCR. Via MiXCR, TCRdb re-called the multiplex PCR reads, giving one row per CDR3 protein. The sample shows 400,000 to 500,000 distinct CDR3 sequences, approximately 23% of them seen only once.

The V call is TRBV9, the J call TRBJ2-5, with D unclear. Sequencing used peripheral blood mononuclear cells (PBMCs), obtained when the disease was refractory, from a patient treated with antithyroid drugs. This clonotype was sampled from a female donor with Graves disease. CDR3 sequence reads: CASSDNLVETQYF. In DNA, the CDR3 is TGTGCCAGCAGCGATAACCTCGTGGAGACCCAGTACTTC.